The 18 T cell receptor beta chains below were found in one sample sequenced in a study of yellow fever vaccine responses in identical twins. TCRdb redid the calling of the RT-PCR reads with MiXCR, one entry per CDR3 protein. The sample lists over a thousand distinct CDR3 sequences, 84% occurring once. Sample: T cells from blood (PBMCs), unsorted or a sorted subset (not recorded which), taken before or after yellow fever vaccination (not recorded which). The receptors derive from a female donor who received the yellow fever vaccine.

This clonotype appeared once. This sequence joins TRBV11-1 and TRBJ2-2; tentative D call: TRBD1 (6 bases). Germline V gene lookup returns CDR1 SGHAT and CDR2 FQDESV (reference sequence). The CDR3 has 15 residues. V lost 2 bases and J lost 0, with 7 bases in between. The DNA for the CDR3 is TGTGCCAGCAGCTTATCAGGGGCGAACACCGGGGAGCTGTTTTTT. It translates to CASSLSGANTGELFF.

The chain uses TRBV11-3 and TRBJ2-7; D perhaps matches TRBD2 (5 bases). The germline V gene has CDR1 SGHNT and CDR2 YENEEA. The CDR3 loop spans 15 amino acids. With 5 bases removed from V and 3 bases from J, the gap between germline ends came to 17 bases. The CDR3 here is CASSADGLPHYEQYF. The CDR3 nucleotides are TGTGCCAGCAGCGCGGACGGACTCCCTCACTACGAGCAGTACTTC. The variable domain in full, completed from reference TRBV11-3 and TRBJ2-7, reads EAGVVQSPRYKIIEKKQPVAFWCNPISGHNTLYWYLQNLGQGPELLIRYENEEAVDDSQLPKDRFSAERLKGVDSTLKIQPAELGDSAVYLCASSADGLPHYEQYFGPGTRLTVT.

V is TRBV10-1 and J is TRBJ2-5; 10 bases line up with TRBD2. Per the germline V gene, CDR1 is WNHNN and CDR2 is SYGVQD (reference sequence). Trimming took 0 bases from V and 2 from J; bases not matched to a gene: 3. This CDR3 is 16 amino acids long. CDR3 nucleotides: TGCGCCAGCAGTGAGTCGGTAGCGGGGGGTCAAGAGACCCAGTACTTC. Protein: CASSESVAGGQETQYF.

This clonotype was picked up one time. The CDR3 is CASSSPRAGGVDTIYF. The CDR3, as DNA: TGTGCCAGCAGTTCTCCCCGCGCAGGGGGTGTGGACACCATATATTTT. This chain connects TRBV6-5 to TRBJ1-3; TRBD1 matches 7 bases. Germline V lookup: CDR1 MNHEY, CDR2 SVGAGI. The CDR3 runs 16 residues. The V gene end was trimmed by 4 bases and the J gene end by 8 bases; junction bases not matched to a gene: 14.

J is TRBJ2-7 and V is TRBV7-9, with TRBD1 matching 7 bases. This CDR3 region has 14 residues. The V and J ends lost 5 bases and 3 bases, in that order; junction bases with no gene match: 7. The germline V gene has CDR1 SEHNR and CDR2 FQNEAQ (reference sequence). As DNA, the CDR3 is TGTGCCAGCAGCCCGACAGGGTTTTTCTACGAGCAGTACTTC. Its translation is CASSPTGFFYEQYF.

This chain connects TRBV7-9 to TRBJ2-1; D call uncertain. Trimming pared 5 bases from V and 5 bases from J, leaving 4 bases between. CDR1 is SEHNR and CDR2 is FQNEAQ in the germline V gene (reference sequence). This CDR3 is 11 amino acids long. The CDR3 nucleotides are TGTGCCAGCAGCGACCACAATGAGCAGTTCTTC. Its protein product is CASSDHNEQFF.

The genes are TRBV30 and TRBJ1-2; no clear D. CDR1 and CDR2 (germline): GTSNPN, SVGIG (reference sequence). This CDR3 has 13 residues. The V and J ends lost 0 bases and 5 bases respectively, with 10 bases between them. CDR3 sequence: CAWSVEAEYGYTF. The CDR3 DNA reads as TGTGCCTGGAGTGTAGAGGCCGAGTATGGCTACACCTTC.

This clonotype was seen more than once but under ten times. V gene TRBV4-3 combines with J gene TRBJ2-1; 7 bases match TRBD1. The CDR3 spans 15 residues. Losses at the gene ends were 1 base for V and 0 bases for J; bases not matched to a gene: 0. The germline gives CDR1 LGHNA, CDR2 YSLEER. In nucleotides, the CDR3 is TGCGCCAGCAGCCAAGGGGACAGCTCCTACAATGAGCAGTTCTTC. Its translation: CASSQGDSSYNEQFF.

CDR3 sequence (DNA): TGTGCCAGCAGCCTAGGACAGGGGCCTCCTAACAGCAATCAGCCCCAGCATTTT. Its translation: CASSLGQGPPNSNQPQHF. This chain connects TRBV7-6 to TRBJ1-5; TRBD1 aligns across 9 bases. V shed 5 bases, J shed 1 base, and the junction held 12 bases outside the gene matches. In germline, CDR1 is SGHVS, CDR2 FNYEAQ. The CDR3 length is 18 residues.

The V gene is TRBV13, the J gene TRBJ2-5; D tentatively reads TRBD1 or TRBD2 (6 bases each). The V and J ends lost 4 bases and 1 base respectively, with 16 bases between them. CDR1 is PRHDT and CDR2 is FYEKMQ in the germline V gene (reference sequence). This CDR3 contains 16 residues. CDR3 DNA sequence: TGTGCCAGCAGCTCCCCTCAAACGGGGGCCCAAGAGACCCAGTACTTC. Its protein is CASSSPQTGAQETQYF.

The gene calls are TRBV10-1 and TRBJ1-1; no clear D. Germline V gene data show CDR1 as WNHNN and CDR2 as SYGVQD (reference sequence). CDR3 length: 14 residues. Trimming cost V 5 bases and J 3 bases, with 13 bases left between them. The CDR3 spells CASSPDGPDTEAFF. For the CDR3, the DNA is TGCGCCAGCAGTCCCGATGGCCCCGACACTGAAGCTTTCTTT.

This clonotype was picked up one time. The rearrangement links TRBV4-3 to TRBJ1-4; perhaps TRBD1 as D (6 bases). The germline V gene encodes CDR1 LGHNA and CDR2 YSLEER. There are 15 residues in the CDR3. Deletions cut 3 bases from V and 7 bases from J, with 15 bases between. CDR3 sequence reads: CASSHEQGGPEKLFF. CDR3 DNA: TGCGCCAGCAGCCATGAACAGGGAGGGCCTGAAAAACTGTTTTTT.

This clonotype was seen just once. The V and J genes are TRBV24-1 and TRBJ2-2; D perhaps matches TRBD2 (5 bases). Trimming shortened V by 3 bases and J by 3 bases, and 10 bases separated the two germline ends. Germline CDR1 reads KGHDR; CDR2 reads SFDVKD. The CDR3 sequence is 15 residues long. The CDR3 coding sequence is TGTGCCACCAGTGATCGGGGAGTCGACACCGGGGAGCTGTTTTTT. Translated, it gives CATSDRGVDTGELFF.

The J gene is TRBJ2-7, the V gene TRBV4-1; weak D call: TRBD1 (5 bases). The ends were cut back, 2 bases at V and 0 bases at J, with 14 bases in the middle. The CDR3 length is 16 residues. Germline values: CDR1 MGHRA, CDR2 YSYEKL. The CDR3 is CASSQRKGWDSYEQYF. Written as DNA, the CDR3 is TGCGCCAGCAGCCAACGAAAGGGGTGGGACTCCTACGAGCAGTACTTC.

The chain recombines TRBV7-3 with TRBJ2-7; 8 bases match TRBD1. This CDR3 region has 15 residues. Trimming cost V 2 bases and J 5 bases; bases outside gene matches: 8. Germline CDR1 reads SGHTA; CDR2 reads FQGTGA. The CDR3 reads CASSLWADRGNEQYF. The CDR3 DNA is TGTGCCAGCAGCTTATGGGCAGACAGGGGTAACGAGCAGTACTTC.

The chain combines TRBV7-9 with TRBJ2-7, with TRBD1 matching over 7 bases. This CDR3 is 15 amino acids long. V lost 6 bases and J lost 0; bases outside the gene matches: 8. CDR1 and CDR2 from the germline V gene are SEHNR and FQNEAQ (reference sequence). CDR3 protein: CASSSRQGRSYEQYF. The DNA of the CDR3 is TGTGCCAGCAGTTCCCGACAGGGTCGCTCCTACGAGCAGTACTTC.

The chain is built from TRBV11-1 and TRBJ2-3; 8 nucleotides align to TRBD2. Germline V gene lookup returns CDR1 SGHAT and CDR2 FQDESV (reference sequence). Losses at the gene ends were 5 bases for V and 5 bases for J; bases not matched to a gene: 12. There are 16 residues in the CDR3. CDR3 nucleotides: TGTGCCAGCAGCCCTCGGGCGAGCGGGGGCCAAGATACGCAGTATTTT. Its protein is CASSPRASGGQDTQYF.

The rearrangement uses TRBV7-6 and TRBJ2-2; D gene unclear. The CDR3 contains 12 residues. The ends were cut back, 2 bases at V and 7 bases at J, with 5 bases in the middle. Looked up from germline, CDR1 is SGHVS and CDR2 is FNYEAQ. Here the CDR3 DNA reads TGTGCCAGCAGCTTAAGACGCGGGGAGCTGTTTTTT. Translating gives CASSLRRGELFF.